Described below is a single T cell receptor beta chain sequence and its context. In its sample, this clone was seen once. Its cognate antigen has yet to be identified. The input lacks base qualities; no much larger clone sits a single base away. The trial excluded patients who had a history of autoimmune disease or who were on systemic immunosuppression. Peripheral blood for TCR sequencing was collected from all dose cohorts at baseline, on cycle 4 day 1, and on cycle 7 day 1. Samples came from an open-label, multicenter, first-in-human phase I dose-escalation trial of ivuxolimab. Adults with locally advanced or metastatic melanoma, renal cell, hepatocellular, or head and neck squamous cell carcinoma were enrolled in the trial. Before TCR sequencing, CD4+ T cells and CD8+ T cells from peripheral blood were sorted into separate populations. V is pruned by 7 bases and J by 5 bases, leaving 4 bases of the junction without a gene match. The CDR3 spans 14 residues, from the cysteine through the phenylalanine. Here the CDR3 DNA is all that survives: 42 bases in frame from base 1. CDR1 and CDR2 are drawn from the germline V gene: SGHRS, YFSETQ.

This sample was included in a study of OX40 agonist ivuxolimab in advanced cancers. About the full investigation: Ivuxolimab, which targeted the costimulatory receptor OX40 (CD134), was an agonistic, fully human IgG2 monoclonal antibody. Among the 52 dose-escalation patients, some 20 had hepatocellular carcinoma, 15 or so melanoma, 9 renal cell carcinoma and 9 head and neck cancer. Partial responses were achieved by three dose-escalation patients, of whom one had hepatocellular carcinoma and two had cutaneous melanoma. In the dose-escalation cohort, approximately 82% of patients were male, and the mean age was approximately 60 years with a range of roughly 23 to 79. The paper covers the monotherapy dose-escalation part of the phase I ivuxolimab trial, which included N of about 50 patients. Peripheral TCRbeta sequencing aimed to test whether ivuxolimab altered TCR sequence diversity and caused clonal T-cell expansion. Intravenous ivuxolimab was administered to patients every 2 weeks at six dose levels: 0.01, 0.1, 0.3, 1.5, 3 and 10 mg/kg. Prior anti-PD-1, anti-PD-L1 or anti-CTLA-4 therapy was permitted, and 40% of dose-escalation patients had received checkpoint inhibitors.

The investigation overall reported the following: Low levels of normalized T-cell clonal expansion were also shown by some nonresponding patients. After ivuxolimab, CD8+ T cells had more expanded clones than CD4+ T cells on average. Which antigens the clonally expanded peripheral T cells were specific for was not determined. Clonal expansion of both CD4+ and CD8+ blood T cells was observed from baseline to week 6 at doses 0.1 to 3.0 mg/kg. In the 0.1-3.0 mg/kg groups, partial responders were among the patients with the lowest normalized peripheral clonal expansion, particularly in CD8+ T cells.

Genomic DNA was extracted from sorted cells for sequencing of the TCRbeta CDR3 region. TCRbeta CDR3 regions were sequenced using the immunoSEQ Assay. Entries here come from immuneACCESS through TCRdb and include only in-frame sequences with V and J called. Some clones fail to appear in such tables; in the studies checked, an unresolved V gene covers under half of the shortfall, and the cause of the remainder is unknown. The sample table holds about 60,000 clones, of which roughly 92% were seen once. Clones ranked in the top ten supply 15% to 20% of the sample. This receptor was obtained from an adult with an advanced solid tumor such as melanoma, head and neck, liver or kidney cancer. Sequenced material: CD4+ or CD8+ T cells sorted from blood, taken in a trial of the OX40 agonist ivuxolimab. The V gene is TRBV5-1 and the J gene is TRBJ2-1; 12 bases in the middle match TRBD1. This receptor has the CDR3 CASVGTGGHNEQFF. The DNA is TGCGCCAGCGTGGGGACAGGGGGCCACAATGAGCAGTTCTTC.